This T cell receptor (beta chain) was retrieved from a study of monozygotic twins with inflammatory bowel disease. Germline-derived CDR1 and CDR2 are GTSNPN and SVGIG (reference sequence). CDR3 length equals 12 residues. With the 5' RACE reads reprocessed, TCRdb shows one record per CDR3 protein and no DNA. In all, the sample yields around 47,000 distinct CDR3 sequences. The TCR originated in a human donor with ulcerative colitis or Crohn's disease, or a healthy co-twin of an affected twin (not recorded which). The chain has TRBV30 and TRBJ2-5. Sequences were obtained from blood. CDR3 in amino acids: CAWSRQQETQYF.